A single sample is the source of the 4 T cell receptor beta chains below, sequenced in a study of T cell responses to AZD1222 COVID-19 vaccine. TCRdb's table, derived via immunoSEQ multiplex PCR, lists solely in-frame clones and lacks some. The repertoire holds fewer than 70,000 clones, with 89% as singletons. Sequenced here: peripheral blood, sampled 28 days after the second AZD1222 dose. The receptors originated from an adult who received the AZD1222 COVID-19 vaccine.

The J gene is TRBJ2-7, the V gene TRBV5-1, with 11 bases fitting TRBD2. CDR1 and CDR2 (germline): SGHRS, YFSETQ. The trim removed 4 bases at V and 3 bases at J, leaving 6 bases unmatched. The CDR3 is 15 residues long. The chain's CDR3 is CASSLGLAEYYEQYF. CDR3 DNA sequence: TGCGCCAGCAGCCTGGGACTAGCGGAGTACTACGAGCAGTACTTC.

The genes are TRBV2 and TRBJ2-7, with TRBD1 matching 9 bases. CDR1 SNHLY and CDR2 FYNNEI come from the germline V gene. The ends lost 9 bases at V and 5 bases at J; junction bases unmatched: 5. The CDR3 spans 12 residues. The CDR3 DNA is TGTGCCAGTAAACAGGGGGCTGACGAGCAGTACTTC. This gives the protein CASKQGADEQYF.

This chain links TRBV30 with TRBJ1-5; 7 bases agree with TRBD1. J was trimmed by 5 bases and V by 0 bases; bases with no gene match: 7. There are 15 residues in the CDR3. Germline CDR1 and CDR2: GTSNPN and SVGIG (reference sequence). The CDR3 is CAWSVLQGRYQPQHF. CDR3 DNA: TGTGCCTGGAGTGTCTTACAGGGGCGTTATCAGCCCCAGCATTTT. The whole variable domain, filled in from reference TRBV30 and TRBJ1-5, reads SQTIHQWPATLVQPVGSPLSLECTVEGTSNPNLYWYRQAAGRGLQLLFYSVGIGQISSEVPQNLSASRPQDRQFILSSKKLLLSDSGFYLCAWSVLQGRYQPQHFGDGTRLSIL.

The V gene is TRBV9, the J gene TRBJ2-3, with 8 bases identical to TRBD2. Germline-derived CDR1 and CDR2 are SGDLS and YYNGEE. V shed 0 bases and J 2 bases; nucleotides not matched to a gene: 5. CDR3 length: 16 amino acids. As DNA, the CDR3 is TGTGCCAGCAGCGTAGCAGGACTAGCCTTCACAGATACGCAGTATTTT. As protein: CASSVAGLAFTDTQYF.